This T cell receptor beta chain was observed in a study of T cells in localized non-small cell lung cancer. Overall study findings and caveats: Density of T cells in blood, when higher, went with longer overall survival. There were a median around 57 of the top 100 tumor clones appearing in adjacent lung.

With respect to this clone: The antigen remains undetermined.

Trimming took off 5 bases at V and 3 bases at J, with 8 bases between the two ends. CDR1 and CDR2 from the germline V gene are MNHNY and SVGAGI (reference sequence). CDR3 length: 13 residues. TCRdb keeps only in-frame clones here, not all; method: immunoSEQ multiplex PCR. Altogether fewer than 35,000 clones are present, 94% being singletons, with the ten largest covering around 0.77%. This clonotype was sampled from a woman aged 35-75 years with stage I lung adenocarcinoma. Material: peripheral blood, obtained before any cancer treatment. V is TRBV6-6 and J is TRBJ1-5; no clear D gene. The CDR3: CASSPPTNQPQHF. The CDR3 coding sequence is TGTGCCAGCAGTCCCCCCACCAATCAGCCCCAGCATTTT.